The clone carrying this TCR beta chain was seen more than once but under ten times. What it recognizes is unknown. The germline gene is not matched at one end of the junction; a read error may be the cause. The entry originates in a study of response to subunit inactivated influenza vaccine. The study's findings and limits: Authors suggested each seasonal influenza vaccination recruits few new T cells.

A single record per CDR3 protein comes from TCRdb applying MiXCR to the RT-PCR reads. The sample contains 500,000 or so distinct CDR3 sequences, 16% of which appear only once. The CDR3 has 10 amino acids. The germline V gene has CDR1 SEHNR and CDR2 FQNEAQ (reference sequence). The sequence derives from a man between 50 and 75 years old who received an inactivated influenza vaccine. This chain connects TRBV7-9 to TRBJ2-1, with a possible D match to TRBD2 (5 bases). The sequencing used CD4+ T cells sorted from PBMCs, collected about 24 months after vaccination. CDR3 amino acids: CSSSGAEQFF. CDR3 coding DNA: TGCAGCTCCAGCGGAGCAGAGCAGTTCTTC.